This record concerns one T cell receptor beta chain sequence. Its antigen is still unknown. No clone much larger than this one lies a single base away; base qualities are absent. The record originates from a study of blood T cell repertoires in COVID-19 (dated by TCRdb to 2018 to 2020). For the wider study: The collaborator samples originated in the United States, Italy and Spain and spanned the acute and convalescent phases of COVID-19. The dataset comprised deeply sampled blood TCRbeta repertoires from subjects exposed to, actively infected with, or recovered from COVID-19. The prospective study material was composed of cDNA or gDNA derived from T cells, B-cell-depleted T cells, or PBMCs. The sample metadata nearly always contained a de-identified subject ID, COVID-19 status, age in years and sex. The samples were drawn from two sources: the first 160 participants of the ongoing ImmuneRACE study, and 1,200 or so subjects contributed by 6 global collaborators. Where HLA class I and class II types were available, the types were taken from metadata supplied by the sample provider, not from assay-based typing. The repertoires were released in a freely available public database meant as a resource for research on the immune response to SARS-CoV-2.

Trimming leaves V shorter by 0 bases and J shorter by 4 bases, with the junction holding 4 bases beyond the gene matches. The germline V gene supplies CDR1 MNHEY and CDR2 SVGAGI. The CDR3 sequence holds 16 residues, the cysteine and phenylalanine included. The sequence is cut down to CDR3 DNA, 48 bases in frame from base 1. TCRbeta CDR3 regions were amplified from genomic DNA by means of the immunoSEQ Assay, a bias-controlled multiplex PCR. The authors processed their data as follows. The number of nucleated cells in each sample was estimated from the amplification of reference gene primers within the assay. Sequence reads were collapsed and filtered to measure the absolute abundance of every unique TCRbeta CDR3 rearrangement. Productive Simpson clonality was computed per sample as the square root of Simpson's diversity index over productive rearrangements. Sourced from immuneACCESS, this table was stored by TCRdb with only in-frame sequences that have V and J called. A share of the clones is absent; for the studies checked, an unresolved V gene accounts for under half, and the remainder has no known explanation. That table is the source of V, J and clone size, and D and trimming were worked out from the DNA. This sample gives approximately 250,000 clones in total; roughly 81% of them show up just once. Around 0.97% of the sample belongs to the ten largest clones.

Collaborating institutions collected whole blood in K2EDTA tubes following their own protocols. For TCRbeta analysis, collaborators shipped samples as frozen whole blood, isolated PBMCs, or DNA extracted from either of those sample types. The investigation overall reported the following: Clinical and demographic metadata were provided uncurated, with the amount varying by source and participant.

The V and J segments used are TRBV6-5 and TRBJ1-2; TRBD1 lines up with 11 middle nucleotides. The material sequenced was peripheral blood. The sequence came from a man aged 35 to 55 with acute or convalescent COVID-19. The CDR3 corresponds to CASSYSGQGDVYGYTF. DNA sequence: TGTGCCAGCAGTTACTCGGGACAGGGGGATGTCTATGGCTACACCTTC.